One and the same sample provided the 21 T cell receptor beta chains below, sequenced in a study of identical twins' blood T cells. TCRdb called the 5' RACE reads again in MiXCR, with one record for every CDR3 protein. This sample has 350,000 to 400,000 distinct CDR3 sequences, with roughly 31% found just once. The sequenced material came from PBMCs. These receptors were collected from a woman between 18 and 55 years old in good health.

A remark on this clonotype: Compared with germline, one end of the junction differs, possibly owing to a read error. The chain has TRBV29-1 and TRBJ2-2; tentatively, D is TRBD1 (6 bases). The CDR3 sequence is 13 residues long. Germline loops: CDR1 SQVTM, CDR2 ANQGSEA. The CDR3 DNA follows: TGCAACGTTGAGGGGGCGAACACCGGGGAGCTGTTTTTT. It yields the protein CNVEGANTGELFF.

The V and J genes are TRBV7-8 and TRBJ2-7, with 8 nucleotides matching TRBD2. The V segment lost 3 bases and the J segment 3 bases; nucleotides outside the gene matches: 4. CDR1 is SGHVS and CDR2 is FQNEAQ in the germline V gene. The CDR3 loop spans 14 amino acids. In DNA form, the CDR3 reads TGTGCCAGCAGCTTTCGCGGGGGGCTCTACGAGCAGTACTTC. This sequence encodes CASSFRGGLYEQYF.

The genes are TRBV5-1 and TRBJ1-2; a weak D match, TRBD1 (5 bases). Per the germline V gene, CDR1 is SGHRS and CDR2 is YFSETQ. This CDR3 spans 14 amino acids. Trimming cost V 7 bases and J 5 bases, with 18 bases left between them. The CDR3 loop is CASSAQGNLYGYTF. DNA for the CDR3: TGCGCCAGCTCTGCGCAGGGAAATTTGTATGGCTACACCTTC. The full variable domain, its missing parts supplied by reference TRBV5-1 and TRBJ1-2, is KAGVTQTPRYLIKTRGQQVTLSCSPISGHRSVSWYQQTPGQGLQFLFEYFSETQRNKGNFPGRFSGRQFSNSRSEMNVSTLELGDSALYLCASSAQGNLYGYTFGSGTRLTVV.

The J gene is TRBJ1-2, the V gene TRBV6-1; D may be TRBD1 (5 bases). V was pared by 3 bases and J by 3 bases, with 11 bases between. The CDR3 totals 14 residues. Germline lookup yields CDR1 MNHNS and CDR2 SASEGT. The CDR3 coding sequence is TGTGCCAGCAGTGAGGTCGGGACCCACTATGGCTACACCTTC. The encoded protein is CASSEVGTHYGYTF.

This clonotype was picked up a small number of times. The chain uses TRBV19 and TRBJ2-3, with D uncertain. Trimming left V 5 bases short and J 6 bases short, with 12 bases between. There are 13 residues in the CDR3. Germline lookup yields CDR1 LNHDA and CDR2 SQIVND (reference sequence). CDR3 in DNA: TGTGCCAGTAGTCCCCAAAGAAGGGATACGCAGTATTTT. Translated: CASSPQRRDTQYF.

V and J are TRBV7-9 and TRBJ2-3; D is unresolved. The CDR3 covers 15 residues. Trimming removed 3 bases at V and 2 bases at J, with 12 bases between. Per germline, CDR1 SEHNR and CDR2 FQNEAQ (reference sequence). Written as DNA, the CDR3 is TGTGCCAGCAGCTTTCTGGTACCCTACACAGATACGCAGTATTTT. Translation gives CASSFLVPYTDTQYF.

This chain uses TRBV20-1 with TRBJ2-4; D is possibly TRBD1 or TRBD2 (5 bases each). Trimming cost V 3 bases and J 0 bases, with 6 bases left between them. This CDR3 is built from 13 residues. Germline V gene data show CDR1 as DFQATT and CDR2 as SNEGSKA (reference sequence). CDR3 residues: CSASGGAKNIQYF. DNA of the CDR3: TGCAGTGCTAGTGGGGGAGCCAAAAACATTCAGTACTTC.

This clonotype turned up a few times. The chain joins TRBV6-4 to TRBJ2-1; the match to TRBD2 covers 8 bases. With V trimmed by 6 bases and J by 7 bases, 11 bases remained unmatched. CDR1 and CDR2 (germline): MRHNA, SNTAGT. The CDR3 covers 15 residues. The chain's CDR3 is CASSLTSGYRNEQFF. The CDR3, as DNA: TGTGCCAGCAGCCTTACTAGCGGCTATAGGAATGAGCAGTTCTTC.

This clonotype was recorded a few times. V is TRBV4-3 and J is TRBJ1-5, with D tentatively TRBD1 (6 bases). The V end was cut by 0 bases, the J end by 4 bases, with 13 bases between. CDR1 LGHNA and CDR2 YSLEER come from the germline V gene. The CDR3 runs to 16 residues. In DNA, the CDR3 is TGCGCCAGCAGCCAAGATTTAGGACAGCGAAATCAGCCCCAGCATTTT. Protein sequence: CASSQDLGQRNQPQHF.

This clonotype was detected many times. The chain joins TRBV5-4 to TRBJ2-7; D is uncertain. The CDR3 is 14 amino acids. Germline values: CDR1 SGHNT, CDR2 YYREEE (reference sequence). V lost 3 bases and J lost 3, with 13 bases in between. CDR3 loop: CASSSSDRLYEQYF. The DNA for the CDR3 is TGTGCCAGCAGCTCCTCGGACCGGCTCTACGAGCAGTACTTC.

The chain joins TRBV7-9 to TRBJ1-2; 7 positions agree with TRBD1. This CDR3 spans 14 amino acids. In germline, CDR1 is SEHNR, CDR2 FQNEAQ (reference sequence). The junction had 3 bases not matched to a gene; V was cut back by 5 bases and J by 0 bases. CDR3 DNA sequence: TGTGCCAGCAGCCCGGACAGGCCTAACTATGGCTACACCTTC. Translating gives CASSPDRPNYGYTF. The complete variable domain, with remaining parts taken from reference TRBV7-9 and TRBJ1-2, reads DTGVSQNPRHKITKRGQNVTFRCDPISEHNRLYWYRQTLGQGPEFLTYFQNEAQLEKSRLLSDRFSAERPKGSFSTLEIQRTEQGDSAMYLCASSPDRPNYGYTFGSGTRLTVV.

This chain connects TRBV6-6 to TRBJ2-7; TRBD2 matches at 7 bases. Germline V lookup: CDR1 MNHNY, CDR2 SVGAGI (reference sequence). With V trimmed by 7 bases and J by 6 bases, 12 bases remained unmatched. The CDR3 has 14 residues. CDR3 nucleotides: TGTGCCAGCACCACAGCGGGGAGTGAGTTCGAGCAGTACTTC. It translates to CASTTAGSEFEQYF.

Turning to this clonotype: This may stem from a read error, because a much larger clone lies one nucleotide away. The chain has TRBV20-1 and TRBJ2-7; D possibly matches TRBD1 or TRBD2 (5 bases each). This CDR3 has 13 residues. From germline, CDR1 is DFQATT and CDR2 SNEGSKA (reference sequence). In DNA form, the CDR3 reads TGCAGTGGCAACCGGGACGGAATGTACGAGCGGTACTTC. Translation: CSGNRDGMYERYF.

Remarks on this clonotype: Its ends do not fully match the called genes, so a read error is possible. The CDR3 region has the DNA TGTGCCGGCAGTTACTCCCCGGGGTACAATGAGCAGTTCTTC. It encodes CAGSYSPGYNEQFF. The genes are TRBV6-5 and TRBJ2-1; possible D gene TRBD2, 5 bases. The CDR3 has 14 residues. The germline CDR1 and CDR2 sequences are MNHEY and SVGAGI.

The sample holds a few counts of this clonotype. The chain employs TRBV5-1 and TRBJ1-4; the D is unclear. With 0 bases removed from V and 0 bases from J, the gap between germline ends came to 6 bases. Germline loops: CDR1 SGHRS, CDR2 YFSETQ. The CDR3 spans 15 residues. The CDR3 region has the DNA TGCGCCAGCAGCTTGGCGCCAGCAACTAATGAAAAACTGTTTTTT. Amino acid sequence: CASSLAPATNEKLFF.

With regard to this clonotype: The junction differs from germline at one of its ends, possibly a read error. CDR3 bases: TGCAGCGTTGAGGGGGGCTTAGGTTCTGCCTACGATGAGCAGTTCTTC. Translation gives CSVEGGLGSAYDEQFF. The chain carries TRBV29-1 and TRBJ2-1; D is tentatively TRBD1 or TRBD2 (6 bases each). Germline loops: CDR1 SQVTM, CDR2 ANQGSEA. This CDR3 spans 16 amino acids.

In this sample, this clonotype turned up a few times. The chain couples TRBV2 to TRBJ1-1; no reliable D call. The CDR3 is made up of 13 amino acids. Germline CDR1 and CDR2: SNHLY and FYNNEI. Trimming stripped 4 bases from V and 11 bases from J, with 17 bases between. Here the CDR3 reads CASSADPPLSAFF. The CDR3 DNA sequence: TGTGCCAGCAGTGCGGATCCTCCCTTGAGTGCTTTCTTT.

This clonotype appeared a few times. CDR3 DNA: TGTGCCAGCAGCTCGCGGGGAAGCGAGCAGTATTTT. Translating it yields CASSSRGSEQYF. The chain couples TRBV7-6 to TRBJ2-3, with D perhaps matching TRBD2 (6 bases). V was shortened by 4 bases and J by 11 bases, with 13 bases between the two germline ends. Germline V gene sequence: CDR1 SGHVS, CDR2 FNYEAQ. This CDR3 has 12 residues.

In this sample, this clonotype turned up a few times. V is TRBV29-1 and J is TRBJ1-2, with D unresolved. V was cut by 7 bases and J by 0 bases, with 9 bases left in between. This CDR3 spans 12 amino acids. Germline V gene data show CDR1 as SQVTM and CDR2 as ANQGSEA. DNA of the CDR3: TGCAGCGCAACGACAACTAACTATGGCTACACCTTC. It translates to CSATTTNYGYTF.

This clonotype occurred many times. The chain joins TRBV20-1 to TRBJ2-3; D unresolved. Trimming took off 6 bases at V and 4 bases at J, with 17 bases between the two ends. Germline values: CDR1 DFQATT, CDR2 SNEGSKA (reference sequence). The CDR3 contains 14 residues. The CDR3 DNA is TGCAGTGCCTCACAACCCACAAAGGCAGATACGCAGTATTTT. Protein product: CSASQPTKADTQYF.

The V call is TRBV2, the J call TRBJ2-7; D remains ambiguous. V shed 6 bases and J shed 5 bases, with 11 bases lying between them. The CDR3 extends over 12 amino acids. The germline V gene has CDR1 SNHLY and CDR2 FYNNEI. CDR3 sequence reads: CASSLDDDEQYF. The CDR3 nucleotides are TGTGCCAGCAGCCTTGACGACGACGAGCAGTACTTC.